The rows below give T cell receptor beta chains drawn from one sample of a study of beta chain features in type 1 diabetes. The assay was immunoSEQ multiplex PCR, and TCRdb's table has in-frame clones only and misses some. The profile covers fewer than 900,000 clones, with roughly 15% appearing a single time and 0.023% taken by the ten largest. Sequencing was done on a sample of naive CD4+ T cells from blood. These receptors were taken from a woman between 18 and 29 years old in good health. Both conserved end residues are part of each CDR3. Fields, in order: clone size, J gene, D gene, V gene, CDR3 protein, CDR3 DNA. The D gene is left open where the match is weak. The size entry is marked missing in some rows and otherwise reads once, few, many or a size class.

. | TRBJ2-3 | . | TRBV7-3 | CASSPSGSTDTQYF | TGTGCCAGCAGCCCATCCGGGAGTACAGATACGCAGTATTTT
. | TRBJ2-5 | . | TRBV5-1 | CASSLVPAGEQYF | TGCGCCAGCAGCTTGGTTCCGGCTGGGGAACAGTACTTC
. | TRBJ2-1 | . | TRBV27 | CASSLLLGYEQFF | TGTGCCAGCAGTTTATTGTTGGGGTATGAGCAGTTCTTC
few | TRBJ2-1 | TRBD1 | TRBV2 | CANRRQGTYNEQFF | TGTGCCAACCGAAGACAGGGAACCTACAATGAGCAGTTCTTC
. | TRBJ2-5 | . | TRBV14 | CASSHSHWYQETQYF | TGTGCCAGCAGCCATTCCCACTGGTACCAAGAGACCCAGTACTTC
few | TRBJ2-5 | TRBD2 | TRBV4-2 | CASSQGTSGSLGETQYF | TGTGCCAGCAGCCAAGGGACTAGCGGGAGTCTGGGAGAGACCCAGTACTTC
few | TRBJ2-5 | . | TRBV11-2 | CASSSVRETQYF | TGTGCCAGCAGCTCGGTACGGGAGACCCAGTACTTC
few | TRBJ1-3 | TRBD1 | TRBV28 | CASSPGTGGLGNTIYF | TGTGCCAGCAGCCCCGGGACAGGGGGCCTTGGAAACACCATATATTTT
. | TRBJ2-5 | . | TRBV10-3 | CAISESRETQYF | TGTGCCATCAGTGAGTCGCGGGAGACCCAGTACTTC
. | TRBJ2-7 | TRBD2 | TRBV11-2 | CASSLRLAGGRYEQYF | TGTGCCAGCAGCTTAAGACTAGCGGGAGGCCGCTACGAGCAGTACTTC
. | TRBJ2-3 | . | TRBV11-2 | CASSLESHSLTQYF | TGTGCCAGCAGCTTAGAGTCCCACAGTTTGACGCAGTATTTT
few | TRBJ2-1 | . | TRBV20-1 | CSARVHNEQFF | TGCAGTGCTCGAGTCCACAATGAGCAGTTCTTC
. | TRBJ1-1 | . | TRBV6-5 | CASSYSGSSNTEAFF | TGTGCCAGCAGTTACTCTGGCAGTTCGAACACTGAAGCTTTCTTT
. | TRBJ2-4 | . | TRBV7-3 | CASSLHGGLGNIQYF | TGTGCCAGCAGCTTACACGGAGGACTCGGAAACATTCAGTACTTC
. | TRBJ2-7 | TRBD2 | TRBV4-1 | CASSQGSLAGGLTYEQYF | TGCGCCAGCAGCCAAGGTTCTCTAGCGGGAGGGCTTACCTACGAGCAGTACTTC
. | TRBJ2-3 | . | TRBV6-5 | CASSNAADTQYF | TGTGCCAGCAGTAATGCGGCAGATACGCAGTATTTT
. | TRBJ2-5 | . | TRBV6-6 | CASRVDAVRETQYF | TGTGCCAGCAGGGTCGATGCGGTCCGAGAGACCCAGTACTTC
few | TRBJ2-1 | TRBD2 | TRBV7-6 | CASSARTSGSFNEQFF | TGTGCCAGCAGCGCGCGGACTAGCGGGAGTTTCAATGAGCAGTTCTTC
few | TRBJ2-1 | . | TRBV5-4 | CASSSPGLLQFF | TGTGCCAGCAGTTCTCCGGGGCTCCTGCAGTTCTTC
few | TRBJ1-3 | . | TRBV9 | CASSVGGISGNTIYF | TGTGCCAGCAGCGTAGGGGGGATAAGTGGAAACACCATATATTTT
few | TRBJ2-2 | . | TRBV7-9 | CASSLGWGTGELFF | TGTGCCAGCAGCTTAGGATGGGGGACCGGGGAGCTGTTTTTT
once | TRBJ2-1 | TRBD1 | TRBV28 | CASSLSDRAYNEQFF | TGTGCCAGCAGTTTGTCGGACAGGGCCTACAATGAGCAGTTCTTC
. | TRBJ2-3 | TRBD2 | TRBV5-1 | CASTREGRTDTQYF | TGCGCCAGCACCAGGGAGGGGAGGACAGATACGCAGTATTTT
. | TRBJ1-6 | . | TRBV5-4 | CASSLDDSPLHF | TGTGCCAGCAGCTTGGATGATTCACCCCTCCACTTT
few | TRBJ1-5 | . | TRBV7-2 | CASSPDIPNGPQHF | TGTGCCAGCAGCCCCGATATTCCCAATGGGCCCCAGCATTTT
. | TRBJ2-7 | . | TRBV7-8 | CASSLPSLYEQYF | TGTGCCAGCAGCTTACCGTCCCTCTACGAGCAGTACTTC
. | TRBJ1-1 | . | TRBV29-1 | CSVGLNTEAFF | TGCAGCGTTGGACTGAACACTGAAGCTTTCTTT
few | TRBJ2-1 | . | TRBV4-3 | CASSPSGTVYNEQFF | TGCGCCAGCAGCCCGTCCGGGACTGTGTACAATGAGCAGTTCTTC
. | TRBJ2-1 | . | TRBV10-3 | CATSQSYNEQFF | TGTGCCACCTCCCAGTCCTACAATGAGCAGTTCTTC
. | TRBJ2-7 | TRBD2 | TRBV7-6 | CASTPGLAYEQYF | TGTGCCAGCACCCCGGGACTAGCGTACGAGCAGTACTTC
. | TRBJ2-3 | . | TRBV20-1 | CSAGTTGTQYF | TGCAGTGCCGGGACGACGGGTACGCAGTATTTT
few | TRBJ2-4 | . | TRBV7-2 | CASSPRQLGGGQAIQYF | TGTGCCAGCAGCCCCAGACAACTAGGAGGGGGACAAGCCATTCAGTACTTC
few | TRBJ2-7 | TRBD2 | TRBV5-1 | CASSLVAGGNYEQYF | TGCGCCAGCAGCTTGGTAGCGGGAGGGAACTACGAGCAGTACTTC
few | TRBJ2-7 | . | TRBV2 | CASSEEGSKYEQYF | TGTGCCAGCAGTGAGGAGGGGAGTAAGTACGAGCAGTACTTC
. | TRBJ1-2 | . | TRBV18 | CASSPAGQPNYGYTF | TGTGCCAGCTCCCCGGCAGGACAGCCTAACTATGGCTACACCTTC
. | TRBJ2-3 | TRBD2 | TRBV6-1 | CASSLAGERDTQYF | TGTGCCAGCAGCCTAGCGGGAGAAAGGGATACGCAGTATTTT